These 11 T cell receptor beta chains were all obtained from the same sample, sequenced in a study of shared clonotypes between healthy human individuals (TCRdb year 2020). Library creation used the immunoSEQ multiplex PCR assay. In its TCRdb copy, this immuneACCESS table keeps in-frame sequences only and misses some clones. Where compared with another copy, unresolved V genes explain less than half of these, and the others have no known cause. This sample holds 2 million to 3 million clones; over 85% were observed only once. The ten largest make up roughly 0.39% of the sample. Sequenced material: naive CD4+ T cells from PBMCs. Sample cell subset or site, as interpreted from the label and publication: CD45RA+ positively selected. These receptors all come from a man younger than 30 in good health. Some clones in this sample may be carry-over from other donors' samples.

V and J are TRBV27 and TRBJ1-5; perhaps TRBD1 as D (5 bases). Deletions cut 4 bases from V and 1 base from J, with 23 bases between. This CDR3 has 19 amino acids. Per the germline V gene, CDR1 is MNHEY and CDR2 is SMNVEV (reference sequence). The CDR3 DNA reads as TGTGCCAGCAGTTCCCCAGAGCTAACCGGGACGGCAAGCAATCAGCCCCAGCATTTT. Amino acid sequence: CASSSPELTGTASNQPQHF.

The chain combines TRBV5-4 with TRBJ2-5; D is unclear. CDR3 length equals 13 residues. V was shortened by 1 base and J by 5 bases, with 9 bases between the two germline ends. CDR1 and CDR2 from the germline V gene are SGHNT and YYREEE (reference sequence). Here the CDR3 DNA reads TGTGCCAGCAGCTTGTCGGCCGGGGAGACCCAGTACTTC. Translated: CASSLSAGETQYF.

This chain connects TRBV15 to TRBJ2-7; 7 positions agree with TRBD1. The CDR3 totals 15 residues. Germline-derived CDR1 and CDR2 are LNHNV and YYDKDF (reference sequence). V lost 3 bases and J lost 0; bases outside the gene matches: 5. CDR3: CATSREQGNSYEQYF. In DNA, the CDR3 is TGTGCCACCAGCAGGGAACAGGGGAACTCCTACGAGCAGTACTTC.

The chain uses TRBV5-1 and TRBJ1-2; D is undetermined. The CDR3 runs 13 residues. Trimming stripped 0 bases from V and 8 bases from J, with 11 bases between. Germline loops: CDR1 SGHRS, CDR2 YFSETQ. The CDR3: CASSLVGEKGYTF. The CDR3 DNA reads TGCGCCAGCAGCTTGGTTGGGGAAAAAGGCTACACCTTC.

CDR3 residues: CASSNPTGLKGYTF. The DNA for the CDR3 is TGCGCCAGCAGCAACCCGACAGGGTTGAAAGGCTACACCTTC. The chain carries TRBV5-1 and TRBJ1-2; 7 bases map to TRBD1. CDR1 and CDR2 from the germline V gene are SGHRS and YFSETQ. This CDR3 has 14 amino acids. The ends lost 4 bases at V and 8 bases at J; junction bases unmatched: 11.

This chain uses TRBV19 with TRBJ2-6; D remains ambiguous. Germline-derived CDR1 and CDR2 are LNHDA and SQIVND (reference sequence). The ends were cut back, 3 bases at V and 2 bases at J, with 11 bases in the middle. This CDR3 comprises 16 residues. CDR3 amino acids: CASSIVTVTGANVLTF. The CDR3 DNA is TGTGCCAGTAGTATCGTGACTGTAACTGGGGCCAACGTCCTGACTTTC.

This rearrangement joins TRBV19 to TRBJ1-2; possibly TRBD1 for D (6 bases). Germline CDR1 reads LNHDA; CDR2 reads SQIVND (reference sequence). The CDR3 contains 15 residues. V was pared by 7 bases and J by 0 bases, with 15 bases between. The CDR3 here is CASKAQGLSNYGYTF. DNA of the CDR3: TGTGCCAGTAAGGCGCAGGGGCTCTCTAACTATGGCTACACCTTC.

The chain has TRBV28 and TRBJ1-4; 8 bases align to TRBD1. Per the germline V gene, CDR1 is MDHEN and CDR2 is SYDVKM. This CDR3 is 16 amino acids long. Trimming took 1 base from V and 3 from J; bases not matched to a gene: 4. As DNA, the CDR3 is TGTGCCAGCAGTTTATCCAGGGGGCGGTCTAATGAAAAACTGTTTTTT. This sequence encodes CASSLSRGRSNEKLFF.

The chain couples TRBV6-1 to TRBJ1-4; possibly TRBD1 for D (5 bases). The length of the CDR3 is 11 residues. V shed 8 bases and J shed 8 bases, with 9 bases lying between them. Per the germline V gene, CDR1 is MNHNS and CDR2 is SASEGT. In nucleotides, the CDR3 is TGTGCCAGCCAGGGTGTCGAAAAACTGTTTTTT. Encoded protein: CASQGVEKLFF.

CDR3 nucleotide sequence: TGTGCCAGCAGCTTGGGGCTCCAGGGTGGCTCACCCCTCCACTTT. Its translation is CASSLGLQGGSPLHF. The chain employs TRBV5-6 and TRBJ1-6, with D maybe TRBD1 (5 bases). Trimming removed 0 bases from V and 10 bases from J, with 14 bases in between. Germline CDR1 reads SGHDT; CDR2 reads YYEEEE. The CDR3 sequence is 15 residues long.

V is TRBV9 and J is TRBJ2-1; 9 bases map to TRBD2. Germline assignment: CDR1 SGDLS and CDR2 YYNGEE. This CDR3 comprises 19 residues. The trim removed 0 bases at V and 6 bases at J, leaving 16 bases unmatched. The CDR3 reads CASSVAWDSGSLGSNEQFF. In DNA form, the CDR3 reads TGTGCCAGCAGCGTAGCTTGGGATAGCGGGAGCTTGGGTAGCAATGAGCAGTTCTTC.